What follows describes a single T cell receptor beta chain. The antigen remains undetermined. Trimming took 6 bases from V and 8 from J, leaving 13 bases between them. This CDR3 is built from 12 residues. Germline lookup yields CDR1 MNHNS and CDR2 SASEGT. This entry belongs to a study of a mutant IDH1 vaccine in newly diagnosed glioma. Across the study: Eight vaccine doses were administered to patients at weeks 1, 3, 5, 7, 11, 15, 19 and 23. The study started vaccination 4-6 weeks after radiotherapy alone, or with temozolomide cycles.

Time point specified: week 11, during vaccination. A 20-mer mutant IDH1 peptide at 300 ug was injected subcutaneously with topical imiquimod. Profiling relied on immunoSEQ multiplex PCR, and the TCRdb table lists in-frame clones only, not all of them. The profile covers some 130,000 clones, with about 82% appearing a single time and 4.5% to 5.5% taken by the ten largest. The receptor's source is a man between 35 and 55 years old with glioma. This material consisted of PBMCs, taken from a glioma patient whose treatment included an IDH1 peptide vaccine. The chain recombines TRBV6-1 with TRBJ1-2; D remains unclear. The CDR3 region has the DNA TGTGCCAGCAGCGGCCGCACGGGGGGCTACACCTTC. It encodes CASSGRTGGYTF.